This TCR beta chain comes out of a study of beta chain features in type 1 diabetes. General study findings and limits: Significant though moderate, a shortening of TCRB CDR3s appeared in all four CD4+ subsets of Type 1 diabetes patients. When VDJ junctions were examined, type 1 diabetes patients showed fewer insertions and more deletions. The naive, central memory and Treg TCRB repertoires looked more alike in patients than they did in healthy donors.

A word on this clone: What it binds is unknown. At one boundary the junction diverges from the germline segment, which might be a read error.

Isolated RNA was reverse transcribed in full, so expressed TCRB transcripts were sequenced. Assay: immunoSEQ multiplex PCR; the TCRdb copy retains only in-frame clones and omits some. The data show under 250,000 clones, with 14% seen just once and about 0.027% held by the top ten. The CDR3 runs 17 residues. Germline V gene lookup returns CDR1 SSHAT and CDR2 FNYEAQ (reference sequence). Every sorted population was more than 98% pure. The material sequenced was naive CD4+ T cells from blood. The chain uses TRBV7-7 and TRBJ2-3; D possibly corresponds to TRBD2 (5 bases). This receptor was identified in a woman between 40 and 50 years old in good health. The CDR3 nucleotides are TGTGCTAGCAGCTTAAATGGAGGCCCGGCAACGTCAGATACGCAGTATTTT. Translated: CASSLNGGPATSDTQYF.